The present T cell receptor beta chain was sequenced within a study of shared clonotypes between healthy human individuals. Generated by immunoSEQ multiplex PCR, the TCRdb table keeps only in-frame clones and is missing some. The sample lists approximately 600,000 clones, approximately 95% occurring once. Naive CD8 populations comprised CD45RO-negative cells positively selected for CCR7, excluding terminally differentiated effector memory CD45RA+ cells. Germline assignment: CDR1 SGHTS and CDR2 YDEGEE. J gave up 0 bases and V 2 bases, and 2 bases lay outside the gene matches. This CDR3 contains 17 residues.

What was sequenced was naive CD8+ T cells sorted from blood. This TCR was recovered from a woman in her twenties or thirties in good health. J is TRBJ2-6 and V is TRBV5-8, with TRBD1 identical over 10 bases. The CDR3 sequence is CASSFRDRGSGANVLTF. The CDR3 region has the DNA TGTGCCAGCAGCTTCCGGGACAGGGGCTCTGGGGCCAACGTCCTGACTTTC.